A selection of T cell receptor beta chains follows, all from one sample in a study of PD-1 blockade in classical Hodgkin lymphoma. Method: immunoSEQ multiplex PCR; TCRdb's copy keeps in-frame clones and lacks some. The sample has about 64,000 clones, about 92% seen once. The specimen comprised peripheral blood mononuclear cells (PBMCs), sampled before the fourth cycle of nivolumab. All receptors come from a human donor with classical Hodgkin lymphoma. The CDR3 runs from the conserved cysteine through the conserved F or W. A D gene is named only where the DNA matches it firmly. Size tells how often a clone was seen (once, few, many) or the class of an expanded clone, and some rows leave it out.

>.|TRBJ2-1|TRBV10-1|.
CASSEEFNIGYNEQFF
TGCGCCAGCAGTGAGGAGTTTAATATAGGCTACAATGAGCAGTTCTTC
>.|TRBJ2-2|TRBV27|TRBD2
CASSRISGRNTGELFF
TGTGCCAGCAGTAGAATTAGCGGGAGGAACACCGGGGAGCTGTTTTTT
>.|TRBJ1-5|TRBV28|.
CASSLWGISNQPQHF
TGTGCCAGCAGTTTATGGGGGATTAGCAATCAGCCCCAGCATTTT
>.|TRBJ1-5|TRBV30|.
CAWSVLDKRPQHF
TGTGCCTGGAGTGTACTGGACAAGCGACCCCAGCATTTT
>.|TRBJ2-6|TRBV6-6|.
CASSKIGQGANVLTF
TGTGCCAGCAGCAAAATTGGACAGGGGGCCAACGTCCTGACTTTC
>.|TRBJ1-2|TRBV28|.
CASSLTENYGYTF
TGTGCCAGCAGCTTAACTGAAAACTATGGCTACACCTTC
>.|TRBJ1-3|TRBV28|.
CASSFPQVSGNTIYF
TGTGCCAGCAGTTTTCCCCAGGTCTCTGGAAACACCATATATTTT
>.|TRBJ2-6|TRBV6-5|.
CASSYSSGGGANVLTF
TGTGCCAGCAGTTACTCGAGTGGGGGTGGGGCCAACGTCCTGACTTTC
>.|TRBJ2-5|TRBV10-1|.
CASSDYGWIIVDETQYF
TGCGCCAGCAGTGACTATGGATGGATCATCGTCGACGAGACCCAGTACTTC
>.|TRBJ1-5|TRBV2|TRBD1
CASSERGRASNQPQHF
TGTGCCAGCAGTGAGAGGGGGCGAGCAAGCAATCAGCCCCAGCATTTT
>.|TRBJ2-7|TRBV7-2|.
CASSLPSAPYEQYF
TGTGCCAGCAGCCTACCTAGCGCTCCCTACGAGCAGTACTTC
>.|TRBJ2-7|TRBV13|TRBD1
CASSEMTGGFYEQYF
TGTGCCAGCAGCGAAATGACAGGGGGTTTCTACGAGCAGTACTTC
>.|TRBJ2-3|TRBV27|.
CASSYVGPSVLTQYF
TGTGCCAGCAGTTACGTAGGGCCTAGCGTTCTTACGCAGTATTTT
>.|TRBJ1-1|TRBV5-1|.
CASSLQGNTEAFF
TGCGCCAGCAGCCTACAGGGGAACACTGAAGCTTTCTTT
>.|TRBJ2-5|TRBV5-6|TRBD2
CASSLLGLVSGTQYF
TGTGCCAGCAGCTTGTTGGGACTAGTTTCGGGGACCCAGTACTTC
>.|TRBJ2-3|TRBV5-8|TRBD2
CASRNPPGSLAGLPDTQYF
TGTGCCAGCAGAAATCCACCAGGTTCCTTAGCGGGACTACCAGATACGCAGTATTTT
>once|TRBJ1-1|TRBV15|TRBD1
CATSQDRAGGAFF
TGTGCCACCAGCCAAGACAGGGCGGGAGGAGCTTTCTTT
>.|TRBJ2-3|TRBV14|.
CASSQDAGRRTDTQYF
TGTGCCAGCAGCCAAGACGCGGGACGTCGCACAGATACGCAGTATTTT
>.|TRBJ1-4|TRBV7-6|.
CASSPRANEKLFF
TGTGCCAGCAGCCCGAGGGCCAATGAAAAACTGTTTTTT
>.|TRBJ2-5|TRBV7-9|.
CASSYPPSPETQYF
TGTGCCAGCAGCTATCCCCCATCGCCGGAGACCCAGTACTTC
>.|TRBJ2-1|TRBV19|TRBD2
CASKTSGRAHEQFF
TGTGCCAGCAAGACTAGCGGGAGGGCCCATGAGCAGTTCTTC
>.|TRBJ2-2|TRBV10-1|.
CASSETGELFF
TGCGCCAGCAGTGAGACCGGGGAGCTGTTTTTT
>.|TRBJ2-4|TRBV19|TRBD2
CASSPNPTSQNIQYF
TGTGCCAGTAGTCCTAACCCGACTAGCCAAAACATTCAGTACTTC
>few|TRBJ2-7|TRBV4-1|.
CASSQEAASYEQYF
TGCGCCAGCAGCCAAGAAGCCGCATCCTACGAGCAGTACTTC
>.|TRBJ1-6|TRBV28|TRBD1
CASSFGDRDNSPLHF
TGTGCCAGCAGTTTCGGGGACAGGGATAATTCACCCCTCCACTTT
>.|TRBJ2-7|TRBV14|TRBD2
CASSGPGTSGGGAYEQYF
TGTGCCAGCAGCGGTCCCGGGACTAGCGGAGGTGGGGCCTACGAGCAGTACTTC
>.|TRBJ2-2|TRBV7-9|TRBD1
CASSRPGQGGPGELFF
TGTGCCAGCAGCCGACCGGGACAGGGAGGCCCCGGGGAGCTGTTTTTT
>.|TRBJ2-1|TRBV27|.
CASSSSGSYNEQFF
TGTGCCAGCAGTTCATCGGGCTCCTACAATGAGCAGTTCTTC
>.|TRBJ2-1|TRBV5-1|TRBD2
CASTLAGDPPNEQFF
TGCGCCAGCACTCTAGCGGGAGATCCCCCGAATGAGCAGTTCTTC
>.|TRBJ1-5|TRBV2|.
CASAAGASNQPQHF
TGTGCCAGCGCAGCGGGCGCTAGCAATCAGCCCCAGCATTTT
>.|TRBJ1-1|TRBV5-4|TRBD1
CASSPGQGWDSNTEAFF
TGTGCCAGCAGCCCTGGACAGGGTTGGGACTCGAACACTGAAGCTTTCTTT
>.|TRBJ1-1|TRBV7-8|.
CASSKGQNTEAFF
TGTGCCAGCAGCAAAGGACAGAACACTGAAGCTTTCTTT
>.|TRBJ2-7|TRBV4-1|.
CASSPLGTYEQYF
TGCGCCAGCAGCCCCCTTGGGACCTACGAGCAGTACTTC
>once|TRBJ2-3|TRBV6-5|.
CASWRGHTDTQYF
TGTGCCAGCTGGAGGGGGCACACAGATACGCAGTATTTT
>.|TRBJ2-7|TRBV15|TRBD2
CATSSLAAAREQYF
TGTGCCACCAGCAGCCTAGCGGCCGCACGGGAGCAGTACTTC
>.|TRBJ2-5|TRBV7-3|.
CASSPGVQETQYF
TGTGCCAGCAGCCCTGGGGTCCAAGAGACCCAGTACTTC
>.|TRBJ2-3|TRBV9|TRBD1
CASSVEGAATDTQYF
TGTGCCAGCAGCGTAGAGGGGGCCGCCACAGATACGCAGTATTTT
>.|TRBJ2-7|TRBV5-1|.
CASSPGPDPYEQYF
TGCGCCAGCAGCCCGGGACCGGATCCCTACGAGCAGTACTTC
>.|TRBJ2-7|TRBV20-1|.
CSADWGEEQYF
TGCAGTGCCGATTGGGGGGAAGAGCAGTACTTC
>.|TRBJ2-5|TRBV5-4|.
CASSLDGLRSQETQYF
TGTGCCAGCAGCTTGGATGGCCTGCGGTCCCAAGAGACCCAGTACTTC
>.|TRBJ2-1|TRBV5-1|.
CASSPGTSSYNEQFF
TGCGCCAGCAGCCCGGGAACGAGCTCCTACAATGAGCAGTTCTTC
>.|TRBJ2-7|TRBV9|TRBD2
CASSSQLAGVDEQYF
TGTGCCAGCAGCTCACAACTAGCGGGCGTGGACGAGCAGTACTTC
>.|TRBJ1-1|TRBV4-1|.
CASSQGTEAFF
TGCGCCAGCAGCCAAGGCACTGAAGCTTTCTTT
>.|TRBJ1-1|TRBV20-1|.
CSAGPEAFF
TGCAGTGCGGGCCCTGAAGCTTTCTTT
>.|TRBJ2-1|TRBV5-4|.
CASSPYSGNEQFF
TGTGCCAGCAGCCCATACAGTGGCAATGAGCAGTTCTTC
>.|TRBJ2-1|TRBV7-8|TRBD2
CASSLVRAGRYEQFF
TGTGCCAGCAGCTTAGTCCGAGCGGGAAGGTATGAGCAGTTCTTC
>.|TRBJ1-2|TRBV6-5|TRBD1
CASTPQGGNYGYTF
TGTGCCAGCACCCCACAGGGGGGTAACTATGGCTACACCTTC
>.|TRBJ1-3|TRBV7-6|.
CASSFYPGRMDTIYF
TGTGCCAGCAGCTTTTACCCGGGCCGGATGGACACCATATATTTT
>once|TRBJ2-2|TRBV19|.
CASSMSGGELFF
TGTGCCAGTAGTATGAGTGGCGGGGAGCTGTTTTTT
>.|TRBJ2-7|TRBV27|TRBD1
CAAKGTGEEQYF
TGTGCCGCAAAGGGGACAGGGGAAGAGCAGTACTTC
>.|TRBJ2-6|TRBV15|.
CATSREAGVANVLTF
TGTGCCACCAGCAGAGAAGCCGGGGTGGCCAACGTCCTGACTTTC
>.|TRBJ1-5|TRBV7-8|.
CASSQISVPQPQHF
TGTGCCAGCAGCCAAATATCGGTACCTCAGCCCCAGCATTTT
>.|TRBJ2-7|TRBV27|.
CASRRDSLRSYEQYF
TGTGCCAGCAGACGTGACTCTCTAAGGTCCTACGAGCAGTACTTC
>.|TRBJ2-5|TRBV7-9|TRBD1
CASSPRDRGLEGATQYF
TGTGCCAGCAGCCCCCGGGACAGGGGGCTCGAGGGGGCGACCCAGTACTTC